This TCR beta chain was recorded in a study of blood T cell repertoires in COVID-19. Study context: Samples of COVID-19 (acute and convalescent) were obtained from the United States, Italy and Spain. Sources were T cells, B-cell-depleted T cells, or PBMCs; the material itself was cDNA or gDNA.

As originally analysed: Nucleated cell number was recorded as an estimate derived from reference gene primer amplification. The assay was immunoSEQ multiplex PCR, and TCRdb's table has in-frame clones only and misses some. V, J and clone size were drawn from that table, and D and trimming were deduced from the DNA. Of more than 90,000 clones listed, about two thirds were seen once; the top ten hold around 23%. This clone came up a few times. Trimming cost V 4 bases and J 3 bases; bases outside gene matches: 3. The germline CDR1 and CDR2 sequences are SGHTA and FQGNSA. CDR3 length: 13 residues. The source is an older woman in a cohort sampled during active or convalescent COVID-19. The chain carries TRBV7-2 and TRBJ2-7, with 7 nucleotides matching TRBD2. Sequenced sample: peripheral blood. This chain's CDR3 is CASSYSGGYEQYF. The CDR3 nucleotides are TGTGCCAGCAGCTATTCGGGAGGCTACGAGCAGTACTTC.